This T cell receptor (beta chain) was sequenced during a study of shared clonotypes between healthy human individuals. Germline-derived CDR1 and CDR2 are LNHDA and SQIVND (reference sequence). The CDR3 contains 14 residues. Losses at the gene ends were 4 bases for V and 5 bases for J; bases not matched to a gene: 8. Profiling relied on immunoSEQ multiplex PCR, and the TCRdb table lists in-frame clones only, not all of them. The table includes hundreds of thousands of clones, approximately 79% detected once. The material sequenced was memory CD4+ T cells sorted from blood. Subset given: CD45RA-negative fraction. The sequence was collected from a woman between 25 and 40 years old in good health. J is TRBJ2-7 and V is TRBV19; TRBD2 aligns across 7 bases. The CDR3 DNA follows: TGTGCCAGTAGTACAATAGCGGGTTCGGACGAGCAGTACTTC. It translates to CASSTIAGSDEQYF.